The clone carrying this T cell receptor beta chain was recorded at least ten times. Its antigen remains unidentified. These data originate in a study of T cells in Graves' hyperthyroidism and ophthalmopathy. Amplification of TCR beta CDR3 regions was performed using RNA transcripts as template. The TCR CDR3 first-round RT-PCR relied on the HTBI primer set. MiXCR was run by TCRdb on the multiplex PCR reads, yielding one entry per CDR3 protein. Of 150,000 or so distinct CDR3 sequences in the sample, 22% were seen once. General study results and limits: Most thyroid clonotypes with frequency above 0.001 were detected in blood.

With 3 bases clipped from V and 0 bases from J, the junction kept 11 bases outside the gene matches. CDR1 and CDR2 (germline): SGHVS, FNYEAQ. The CDR3 is 18 amino acids. Reasons for excluding patients were uncontrolled infection, other autoimmune disease, pregnancy or lactation. Diagnoses were established using clinical symptoms, serum thyroxine and TRAb, thyroid ultrasound and orbital computed tomography. PBMCs were obtained from 10 ml fresh peripheral blood. This sequence joins TRBV7-6 and TRBJ1-5; TRBD1 agrees at 7 bases. Specimen: blood. The clonotype originates from a woman in her 50s with Graves' hyperthyroidism that later progressed to Graves' ophthalmopathy. The CDR3 sequence: CASSLRTGGPYSNQPQHF. The CDR3 DNA sequence: TGTGCCAGCAGCTTGAGGACAGGCGGCCCTTATAGCAATCAGCCCCAGCATTTT. The full variable domain, with the rest looked up from reference TRBV7-6 and TRBJ1-5, is GAGVSQSPRYKVTKRGQDVALRCDPISGHVSLYWYRQALGQGPEFLTYFNYEAQQDKSGLPNDRFSAERPEGSISTLTIQRTEQRDSAMYRCASSLRTGGPYSNQPQHFGDGTRLSIL.